This entry lists 11 T cell receptor beta chains sequenced from one sample in a study of cytomegalovirus exposure and HLA in healthy donors. PCR employed 60 Vbeta and 13 Jbeta primers. Generated by immunoSEQ multiplex PCR, the TCRdb table keeps only in-frame clones and is missing some. There are some 130,000 clones in the sample; roughly 70% occur only once, and about 1.5% lies in the top ten. Sequencing input: PBMCs. The receptors derive from a human donor in good health.

The CDR3 here is CASSPRDRSYNEQFF. The CDR3 DNA follows: TGTGCCAGCAGCCCCCGGGACAGATCCTACAATGAGCAGTTCTTC. The rearrangement uses TRBV7-8 and TRBJ2-1, with 7 positions matching TRBD1. This CDR3 is 15 amino acids long. Losses at the gene ends were 5 bases for V and 1 base for J; bases not matched to a gene: 5. Germline CDR1 is SGHVS and CDR2 is FQNEAQ.

This clone was seen a single time. V is TRBV27 and J is TRBJ1-2; 12 bases map to TRBD1. J was trimmed by 5 bases and V by 4 bases; bases with no gene match: 5. CDR1 and CDR2 from the germline V gene are MNHEY and SMNVEV (reference sequence). The CDR3 sequence is 15 residues long. CDR3 in amino acids: CASSSGTGGWYGYTF. CDR3 nucleotides: TGTGCCAGCAGTTCGGGGACAGGGGGCTGGTATGGCTACACCTTC.

V gene TRBV27 combines with J gene TRBJ2-7, with 7 positions matching TRBD1. Germline trimming cut 5 bases from V and 0 bases from J; bases unmatched to any gene: 7. The length of the CDR3 is 15 residues. Germline CDR1 reads MNHEY; CDR2 reads SMNVEV (reference sequence). The CDR3 coding sequence is TGTGCCAGCAGTCCGGGGACAGCGATCTCCTACGAGCAGTACTTC. This codes for CASSPGTAISYEQYF.

The CDR3 reads CASSQAGNNEQFF. The CDR3 DNA reads TGTGCCAGCAGCCAGGCGGGGAACAATGAGCAGTTCTTC. The V and J genes are TRBV7-3 and TRBJ2-1; maybe TRBD2 (6 bases). The CDR3 spans 13 residues. V lost 5 bases to trimming and J lost 5 bases, with 10 bases between them. From germline, CDR1 is SGHTA and CDR2 FQGTGA. The full variable domain, completed using reference TRBV7-3 and TRBJ2-1, is GAGVSQTPSNKVTEKGKYVELRCDPISGHTALYWYRQSLGQGPEFLIYFQGTGAADDSGLPNDRFFAVRPEGSVSTLKIQRTERGDSAVYLCASSQAGNNEQFFGPGTRLTVL.

This clone was seen only a few times. The gene calls are TRBV25-1 and TRBJ1-1; D possibly corresponds to TRBD1 (5 bases). The CDR3 sequence is 15 residues long. The ends were cut back, 4 bases at V and 1 base at J, with 13 bases in the middle. Germline values: CDR1 MGHDK, CDR2 SYGVNS. Here the CDR3 reads CASSGEGGTNTEAFF. The DNA of the CDR3 is TGTGCCAGCAGTGGGGAGGGAGGGACGAACACTGAAGCTTTCTTT.

This chain connects TRBV5-4 to TRBJ1-4; 8 nucleotides match TRBD1. Germline CDR1 reads SGHNT; CDR2 reads YYREEE (reference sequence). The CDR3 is made up of 14 amino acids. Germline trimming cut 5 bases from V and 4 bases from J; bases unmatched to any gene: 4. The CDR3 DNA reads as TGTGCCAGCAGTCAACAGGGGGGTAATGAAAAACTGTTTTTT. Translation gives CASSQQGGNEKLFF.

The V and J genes are TRBV6-5 and TRBJ1-4; D is undetermined. V was cut by 2 bases and J by 5 bases, with 12 bases left in between. Germline assignment: CDR1 MNHEY and CDR2 SVGAGI. The CDR3 is 15 residues long. CDR3 residues: CASSYGLDDNEKLFF. The CDR3 nucleotides are TGTGCCAGCAGTTACGGACTCGACGACAATGAAAAACTGTTTTTT.

This clone appeared a few times. The genes are TRBV7-3 and TRBJ2-3; 9 bases agree with TRBD2. With V trimmed by 5 bases and J by 6 bases, 3 bases remained unmatched. This CDR3 has 13 residues. Germline CDR1 is SGHTA and CDR2 is FQGTGA. The CDR3 protein is CASSLAGGDTQYF. The DNA of the CDR3 is TGTGCCAGCAGCCTGGCGGGAGGGGATACGCAGTATTTT.

The chain couples TRBV28 to TRBJ2-5, with a tentative D call TRBD1 (5 bases). V dropped 5 bases and J dropped 9 bases, with 19 bases sitting between them. This CDR3 region has 14 residues. The germline V gene encodes CDR1 MDHEN and CDR2 SYDVKM. The chain's CDR3 is CASSTDSPVKAQYF. CDR3 in DNA: TGTGCCAGCAGTACCGACAGTCCGGTTAAGGCCCAGTACTTC.

The CDR3 reads CASSQSPGGETQYF. CDR3 sequence (DNA): TGTGCCAGCAGCCAATCCCCCGGGGGGGAGACCCAGTACTTC. The V call is TRBV4-2, the J call TRBJ2-5, with TRBD2 identical over 7 bases. The V segment lost 2 bases and the J segment 5 bases; nucleotides outside the gene matches: 5. Germline V gene lookup returns CDR1 LGHNA and CDR2 YNFKEQ. The CDR3 is 14 residues long.

The V and J genes are TRBV5-4 and TRBJ2-1, with 11 bases that match TRBD2. The V gene end was trimmed by 6 bases and the J gene end by 4 bases; junction bases not matched to a gene: 6. The germline V gene encodes CDR1 SGHNT and CDR2 YYREEE (reference sequence). The CDR3 runs 15 residues. The DNA for the CDR3 is TGTGCCAGCACCCCCGGGACTAGCGGTTACAATGAGCAGTTCTTC. Protein: CASTPGTSGYNEQFF.